Below are 23 T cell receptor beta chains sequenced from a single sample in a study of identifying expanded T cells in peripheral blood. Clones were read by immunoSEQ multiplex PCR, and TCRdb kept only the in-frame ones, dropping some. This table holds 50,000 to 75,000 clones, approximately 80% found once. Material: blood. All receptors derive from a person aged 18-70 years in good health.

The V call is TRBV27, the J call TRBJ1-6; D gene ambiguous. CDR3 length equals 12 residues. Trimming left V 2 bases short and J 9 bases short, with 5 bases between. CDR1 MNHEY and CDR2 SMNVEV come from the germline V gene (reference sequence). CDR3 nucleotides: TGTGCCAGCAGTTTACTTGGTTCACCCCTCCACTTT. Translating gives CASSLLGSPLHF.

The chain combines TRBV5-8 with TRBJ1-2; no clear D gene. This CDR3 has 15 residues. CDR1 SGHTS and CDR2 YDEGEE come from the germline V gene. The V gene lost 7 bases and the J gene lost 0 bases, with 16 bases spanning the gap. CDR3: CASSRGWLANYGYTF. CDR3 DNA: TGTGCCAGCTCCAGAGGGTGGCTAGCTAACTATGGCTACACCTTC.

V usage is TRBV5-6 and J usage is TRBJ2-3; the D gene could be TRBD1 or TRBD2 (6 bases each). Germline CDR1 and CDR2: SGHDT and YYEEEE. V lost 4 bases to trimming and J lost 2 bases, with 17 bases between them. The CDR3 is 16 amino acids. The CDR3 spells CASSGGGGRPTDTQYF. For the CDR3, the DNA is TGTGCCAGCAGCGGCGGTGGGGGGCGTCCCACAGATACGCAGTATTTT.

The chain employs TRBV6-6 and TRBJ1-1, with 9 bases fitting TRBD1. The length of the CDR3 is 15 residues. With V trimmed by 2 bases and J by 4 bases, 5 bases remained unmatched. Germline CDR1 is MNHNY and CDR2 is SVGAGI (reference sequence). Here the CDR3 DNA reads TGTGCCAGCAGTTACCTCGGACAGGGGAGCACTGAAGCTTTCTTT. Translation: CASSYLGQGSTEAFF.

This rearrangement joins TRBV5-1 to TRBJ1-2; D remains ambiguous. Germline V lookup: CDR1 SGHRS, CDR2 YFSETQ. V lost 1 base and J 8 bases, leaving 24 bases between the germline ends. The CDR3 runs to 17 residues. In nucleotides, the CDR3 is TGCGCCAGCAGCTTGTTCTCCCAGGCATCCAGTACGGTGGGCTACACCTTC. Protein product: CASSLFSQASSTVGYTF. The whole variable domain, filled in from reference TRBV5-1 and TRBJ1-2, reads KAGVTQTPRYLIKTRGQQVTLSCSPISGHRSVSWYQQTPGQGLQFLFEYFSETQRNKGNFPGRFSGRQFSNSRSEMNVSTLELGDSALYLCASSLFSQASSTVGYTFGSGTRLTVV.

The genes are TRBV4-3 and TRBJ2-4; D may be TRBD1 (5 bases). V was pared by 2 bases and J by 1 base, with 12 bases between. Germline CDR1 reads LGHNA; CDR2 reads YSLEER. CDR3 length: 16 amino acids. The CDR3 is CASSQTRVGAKNIQYF. DNA of the CDR3: TGCGCCAGCAGCCAAACCAGGGTGGGGGCCAAAAACATTCAGTACTTC.

The J gene is TRBJ1-1, the V gene TRBV10-3; TRBD1 matches at 8 bases. The junction had 8 bases not matched to a gene; V was cut back by 11 bases and J by 3 bases. The length of the CDR3 is 13 residues. Germline CDR1 reads ENHRY; CDR2 reads SYGVKD. CDR3 bases: TGTGCCGCAAAACAGGGGGAGGACACTGAAGCTTTCTTT. Protein sequence: CAAKQGEDTEAFF.

The chain is built from TRBV29-1 and TRBJ2-1; D is ambiguous. In germline, CDR1 is SQVTM, CDR2 ANQGSEA. This CDR3 has 15 residues. The V end was cut by 0 bases, the J end by 3 bases, with 12 bases between. In DNA, the CDR3 is TGCAGCGTTGAAGATCCTGGTCAGCGCTACAATGAGCAGTTCTTC. Protein: CSVEDPGQRYNEQFF.

The chain combines TRBV2 with TRBJ2-7; perhaps TRBD2 as D (6 bases). In germline, CDR1 is SNHLY, CDR2 FYNNEI. V was shortened by 7 bases and J by 4 bases, with 11 bases between the two germline ends. The length of the CDR3 is 12 residues. The CDR3 sequence is CASTERAYEQYF. The DNA of the CDR3 is TGTGCCAGCACTGAGCGGGCGTACGAGCAGTACTTC.

The chain is built from TRBV29-1 and TRBJ2-5; D is possibly TRBD2 (5 bases). The length of the CDR3 is 12 residues. From germline, CDR1 is SQVTM and CDR2 ANQGSEA. Trimming removed 7 bases at V and 0 bases at J, with 9 bases between. CDR3 loop: CSARVNQETQYF. In DNA, the CDR3 is TGCAGCGCGAGGGTTAACCAAGAGACCCAGTACTTC.

The rearrangement joins TRBV2 to TRBJ2-7; the match to TRBD1 covers 7 bases. There are 15 residues in the CDR3. The V gene's germline CDR1 is SNHLY and CDR2 FYNNEI. J was trimmed by 3 bases and V by 2 bases; bases with no gene match: 7. CDR3 coding DNA: TGTGCCAGCAGTGAAATAGGTGCAGGGGGCTACGAGCAGTACTTC. Protein sequence: CASSEIGAGGYEQYF. Full variable domain (rest looked up from reference TRBV2 and TRBJ2-7): EPEVTQTPSHQVTQMGQEVILRCVPISNHLYFYWYRQILGQKVEFLVSFYNNEISEKSEIFDDQFSVERPDGSNFTLKIRSTKLEDSAMYFCASSEIGAGGYEQYFGPGTRLTVT.

This clone was recorded only once. The chain uses TRBV9 and TRBJ2-3; no reliable D call. Trimming took 3 bases from V and 7 from J, leaving 12 bases between them. There are 13 residues in the CDR3. CDR1 and CDR2 from the germline V gene are SGDLS and YYNGEE. CDR3 region: CASSATTVNTQYF. Written as DNA, the CDR3 is TGTGCCAGCAGCGCGACAACCGTCAATACGCAGTATTTT.

V and J are TRBV9 and TRBJ1-6; D might be TRBD1 (6 bases). The CDR3 has 14 residues. Germline CDR1 is SGDLS and CDR2 is YYNGEE. The germline V and J ends were trimmed by 0 bases and 10 bases, with 11 bases remaining between them. The CDR3: CASSVEGVESPLHF. The CDR3 DNA sequence: TGTGCCAGCAGCGTAGAGGGGGTAGAGTCACCCCTCCACTTT.

The rearrangement uses TRBV5-1 and TRBJ2-4, with D tentatively TRBD1 or TRBD2 (6 bases each). CDR1 and CDR2 from the germline V gene are SGHRS and YFSETQ. V gave up 3 bases and J gave up 3 bases, with 19 bases separating them. The CDR3 is made up of 17 amino acids. This CDR3 reads CASSSGAGRGGKNIQYF. CDR3 nucleotide sequence: TGCGCCAGCAGCTCGGGGGCAGGGCGGGGTGGCAAAAACATTCAGTACTTC.

The rearrangement uses TRBV5-1 and TRBJ2-1, with 7 bases lining up with TRBD1. Trimming cost V 3 bases and J 5 bases; bases outside gene matches: 11. The CDR3 length is 16 residues. Germline CDR1 and CDR2: SGHRS and YFSETQ. Here the CDR3 reads CASSSNTGTAHNEQFF. Written as DNA, the CDR3 is TGCGCCAGCAGCTCAAATACCGGGACAGCACACAATGAGCAGTTCTTC.

The chain is built from TRBV4-3 and TRBJ2-7, with D unclear. The germline V gene has CDR1 LGHNA and CDR2 YSLEER. The CDR3 has 14 amino acids. Trimming left V 4 bases short and J 0 bases short, with 10 bases between. The CDR3 is CASSLWSSSYEQYF. CDR3 DNA: TGCGCCAGCAGCCTTTGGTCGAGCTCCTACGAGCAGTACTTC.

This chain connects TRBV19 to TRBJ2-7; 10 positions agree with TRBD2. There are 14 residues in the CDR3. J gave up 3 bases and V 5 bases, and 4 bases lay outside the gene matches. Germline CDR1 is LNHDA and CDR2 is SQIVND (reference sequence). The CDR3 bases are TGTGCCAGTAGTCCCAGCGGGAGGGTCTACGAGCAGTACTTC. This encodes CASSPSGRVYEQYF.

Comment on this clone: Just one base apart from a much larger clone, this may be a read error. The rearrangement joins TRBV13 to TRBJ1-1; D not certain. Trimming cost V 5 bases and J 0 bases, with 7 bases left between them. From germline, CDR1 is PRHDT and CDR2 FYEKMQ (reference sequence). The CDR3 has 13 amino acids. The CDR3 bases are TGTGCCAGCAGCCTCCCCCTGAACACTGAAGCTTTCTTT. Amino acids: CASSLPLNTEAFF.

This clone was counted a few times. The chain has TRBV29-1 and TRBJ1-2, with a weak D call TRBD1 (5 bases). Germline CDR1 is SQVTM and CDR2 is ANQGSEA. Deletions cut 3 bases from V and 7 bases from J, with 12 bases between. CDR3 size: 12 residues. CDR3 coding DNA: TGCAGCGTTGAGGCAGGGAGTTTTGGCTACACCTTC. This sequence encodes CSVEAGSFGYTF.

This clone was counted only a few times. The chain employs TRBV25-1 and TRBJ1-1; no definite D call. V was pared by 6 bases and J by 1 base, with 6 bases between. CDR1 and CDR2 (germline): MGHDK, SYGVNS. This CDR3 spans 12 amino acids. The CDR3 DNA reads as TGTGCCAGCAGACACCCGAACACTGAAGCTTTCTTT. Translating it yields CASRHPNTEAFF.

The chain links TRBV5-4 to TRBJ1-2; TRBD1 aligns across 9 bases. The CDR3 has 14 residues. Germline V gene sequence: CDR1 SGHNT, CDR2 YYREEE (reference sequence). V shed 4 bases, J shed 7 bases, and the junction held 8 bases outside the gene matches. The CDR3 is CASSINTGGGGYTF. In DNA, the CDR3 is TGTGCCAGCAGCATAAACACAGGGGGCGGTGGCTACACCTTC.

The chain uses TRBV5-6 and TRBJ1-2, with D unresolved. Trimming cost V 1 base and J 0 bases, with 10 bases left between them. This CDR3 region has 15 residues. Germline V lookup: CDR1 SGHDT, CDR2 YYEEEE. This chain's CDR3 is CASSLLSGTNYGYTF. The CDR3 coding sequence is TGTGCCAGCAGCTTGTTGTCCGGGACTAACTATGGCTACACCTTC.

V is TRBV18 and J is TRBJ1-5; TRBD1 matches at 9 bases. Germline V gives CDR1 KGHSH, CDR2 LQKENI. Trimming took 6 bases from V and 10 from J; bases not matched to a gene: 13. The CDR3 has 15 amino acids. The CDR3 DNA reads TGTGCCAGCTCCCGCTTGGGACAGGGCGGTGGACCCCAGCATTTT. Encoded protein: CASSRLGQGGGPQHF. The entire variable domain, with the rest obtained from reference TRBV18 and TRBJ1-5, is as follows: NAGVMQNPRHLVRRRGQEARLRCSPMKGHSHVYWYRQLPEEGLKFMVYLQKENIIDESGMPKERFSAEFPKEGPSILRIQQVVRGDSAAYFCASSRLGQGGGPQHFGDGTRLSIL.